One T cell receptor beta chain is described in this entry. Its target antigen remains unknown. Nothing much larger sits one base from this clone, and base qualities are not available. TCR CDR3 regions were amplified from genomic DNA by multiplex PCR using the deep immunoSEQ assay. Genomic DNA extracted from each cell subset was distributed evenly over all wells of several immunoSEQ 96-well plates, and each plate served as one replicate. Each replicate PCR for unsorted PBMC received roughly 300 ng genomic DNA, equal to about 30,000 T cell genomes. Unsorted PBMC genomic DNA was sequenced across ten immunoSEQ deep assay plates. The purified libraries were quantified using a Qubit 3.0 fluorometer, sized with a Bioanalyzer 2100, and then quantified again using the KAPA Library Quantification kit. Each immunoSEQ 96-well plate was sequenced on its own single-read 150-cycle Illumina NextSeq 550 flow cell. Under the source paper's analysis protocol: Because only junctional sequences without quality scores were contained in the immunoSEQ output, filtering matching that applied to full-length reads could not be performed. Sequences were annotated with PyIR, a Python wrapper for IgBLAST v1.9, using IMGT germline references to assign V/J genes and CDR3. Any read was removed if the V/J assignment was weak (E-value above 1e-6), the CDR3 was missing, or the read contained stop codons, out-of-frame junctions, or ambiguous translated residues. A V3J clonotype was defined by an identical inferred V gene, J gene, and CDR3 amino acid sequence. Percentage overlap between repertoires was calculated by dividing the number of shared unique clonotypes by the size of the smaller repertoire. Richness of each repertoire was evaluated using RTK rarefaction, the Chao1 estimator, and Recon v2.1 estimates of unobserved clonotypes. Here the immuneACCESS table is served through TCRdb, limited to in-frame sequences with V and J called. Missing clones are a known gap in these copies; in checked studies unresolved V genes cover under half, and the rest lacks a known reason. The V and J calls and clone size are taken from that table; D and trimming were inferred from the DNA. The sample table contains about 460,000 clones; only one count was recorded for approximately 71% of them. Of the sample, about 11% falls within the top ten clones.

These data belong to a study of shared clonotypes between healthy human individuals (dated by TCRdb to about 2020). About the study as a whole: A couple of women and a few men aged 18 to 49 years were included in the cohort. The study deeply sequenced blood TCR repertoires of several healthy adults to estimate repertoire size and the extent of clonotype sharing between individuals. Libraries were prepared and TCR repertoires were sequenced by different laboratories using diverse techniques, in order to increase sequencing depth and limit assay-specific biases. Each donor's leukapheresis produced roughly between roughly 0.94 and 9.5 billion PBMCs.

The paper as a whole reports these results and caveats: Sampling was restricted to blood, and TCR repertoires in tissues likely differ from the TCR repertoires found in blood. Pairwise subsampling indicated that sequencing depth was expected to affect the degree of clonotype sharing among donors. Because the study included only a small number of donors, the genetic and exposure-history diversity represented was limited.

The germline V gene (reference sequence) supplies CDR1 SGHNT and CDR2 YYREEE. The CDR3 starts with the cysteine, ends with the phenylalanine, and has 14 residues. The kept DNA is CDR3 alone, 42 bases in frame from the first base. Trimming at the junction amounts to 6 bases on V and 2 bases on J, and the germline ends lie 14 bases apart. The donors were healthy, HIV-negative adults who had no recently reported acute infections or vaccinations. Every donor was a Caucasian adult residing in Nashville, Tennessee, USA. For unsorted samples, 80 million to 100 million PBMCs were counted, and genomic DNA was extracted using the QIAamp DNA Blood Mini kit. Blood was obtained by leukapheresis, after which PBMCs were separated by Ficoll-Histopaque density gradient centrifugation and cryopreserved in liquid nitrogen vapor phase.

The sequence is built from TRBV5-4 and TRBJ2-5, with the D gene call left open. Sequencing input: PBMCs. This TCR came from a woman in her 40s in good health. Some clones in this sample may be carry-over from other donors' samples. The nucleotides read TGTGCCAGCACATCGGGCAGGAAGCAAGAGACCCAGTACTTC. It encodes CASTSGRKQETQYF.